These 25 T cell receptor beta chains were all obtained from the same sample, sequenced in a study of T-cell reconstitution after alpha-beta-depleted transplantation in children. A TCRbeta library incorporating unique molecular identifiers was prepared. TCRdb recomputed calls from the PCR reads with MiXCR, one row per CDR3 protein. Found here are under 450,000 distinct CDR3 sequences, about an eighth of them singletons; the top ten hold 3.5% to 4.5%. Specimen: PBMCs, collected from the stem cell graft. The receptors derive from a human donor who donated a stem cell graft to a child with Fanconi anemia.

This clonotype was seen a handful of times. V gene TRBV20-1 combines with J gene TRBJ2-1, with 7 bases aligning to TRBD1. Germline CDR1 is DFQATT and CDR2 is SNEGSKA (reference sequence). Trimming removed 1 base from V and 9 bases from J; junction bases left unmatched: 6. The CDR3 has 13 residues. CDR3 amino acids: CSARGQGEVEQFF. The DNA of the CDR3 is TGCAGTGCTAGAGGACAGGGTGAGGTTGAGCAGTTCTTC.

The gene calls are TRBV11-3 and TRBJ1-5, with a weak D call TRBD1 (5 bases). Trimming shortened V by 1 base and J by 6 bases, and 16 bases separated the two germline ends. The CDR3 runs to 16 residues. Germline assignment: CDR1 SGHNT and CDR2 YENEEA. For the CDR3, the DNA is TGTGCCAGCAGCTTAGGGGCCAGGGAAGTAGGTCAGCCCCAGCATTTT. Translated: CASSLGAREVGQPQHF.

The V call is TRBV5-8, the J call TRBJ2-7; D is perhaps TRBD1 (6 bases). The CDR3 loop spans 15 amino acids. V was pared by 2 bases and J by 3 bases, with 15 bases between. From germline, CDR1 is SGHTS and CDR2 YDEGEE. The CDR3 bases are TGTGCCAGCAGCTTTTATGGGGACAACGGCTACGAGCAGTACGTC. This translates into CASSFYGDNGYEQYV.

A single count supports this clonotype. A much larger clone differs by one base, so this may be a read error. No conserved phenylalanine or tryptophan ends this CDR3, so it is likely a read error. The CDR3 sequence is CASSQLIGAGNEQFC. In nucleotides, the CDR3 is TGTGCCAGCAGCCAACTTATAGGCGCAGGGAATGAGCAGTTCTGC. The chain joins TRBV14 to TRBJ2-1; TRBD1 might be the D (5 bases). Germline loops: CDR1 SGHDN, CDR2 FVKESK. This CDR3 has 15 amino acids. With 2 bases removed from V and 7 bases from J, the gap between germline ends came to 15 bases.

The rearrangement joins TRBV12-3 or TRBV12-4 to TRBJ2-5; TRBD2 is a possible D gene (5 bases). Trimming left V 6 bases short and J 5 bases short, with 13 bases between. The CDR3 is 13 residues long. CDR3 nucleotides: TGTGCCAGCAGCAGGAATTCGGGGGAGACCCAGTACTTC. This encodes CASSRNSGETQYF.

This clonotype was picked up a small number of times. The gene calls are TRBV29-1 and TRBJ1-2; D ambiguous. Per the germline V gene, CDR1 is SQVTM and CDR2 is ANQGSEA. Trimming took off 3 bases at V and 4 bases at J, with 12 bases between the two ends. The CDR3 length is 13 residues. DNA for the CDR3: TGCAGCGTTGATGAGGGAGTGGGCTATGGCTACACCTTC. Protein: CSVDEGVGYGYTF.

The chain carries TRBV6-2 or TRBV6-3 and TRBJ2-3; TRBD2 is a possible D gene (5 bases). CDR1 MNHEY and CDR2 SVGEGT come from the germline V gene. V was shortened by 3 bases and J by 4 bases, with 14 bases between the two germline ends. The CDR3 is made up of 15 amino acids. The CDR3 DNA reads as TGTGCCAGCAGTTATCTCGGGGATGCGGCAGATACGCAGTATTTT. Encoded protein: CASSYLGDAADTQYF.

This clonotype has ten or more counts. V gene TRBV6-6 combines with J gene TRBJ2-3, with TRBD2 matching 7 bases. J lost 8 bases, V lost 4 bases, and 6 bases had no gene match. Per germline, CDR1 MNHNY and CDR2 SVGAGI (reference sequence). The CDR3 is 13 amino acids. The CDR3 sequence: CASSWEGAGTQYF. The CDR3 nucleotides are TGTGCCAGCAGTTGGGAGGGAGCAGGTACGCAGTATTTT.

This clonotype was counted many times. The J gene is TRBJ2-1, the V gene TRBV27; D not resolved. Germline CDR1 reads MNHEY; CDR2 reads SMNVEV (reference sequence). The CDR3 consists of 18 residues. Trimming stripped 0 bases from V and 1 base from J, with 16 bases between. CDR3 nucleotide sequence: TGTGCCAGCAGTTTATCGCGTATTATAGGGTATTCCTACAATGAGCAGTTCTTC. Its protein product is CASSLSRIIGYSYNEQFF.

This clonotype was counted between two and nine times. The chain joins TRBV6-2 or TRBV6-3 to TRBJ2-1, with TRBD2 identical over 7 bases. The CDR3 is 14 amino acids. The junction had 7 bases not matched to a gene; V was cut back by 5 bases and J by 6 bases. The V gene's germline CDR1 is MNHEY and CDR2 SVGEGT. CDR3 sequence: CASSLLAQSNEQFF. The DNA for the CDR3 is TGTGCCAGCAGTCTACTAGCGCAATCCAATGAGCAGTTCTTC.

This clonotype was detected ten times or more. The chain has TRBV10-1 and TRBJ2-3; D gene ambiguous. The V gene lost 2 bases and the J gene lost 0 bases, with 9 bases spanning the gap. The CDR3 extends over 15 amino acids. Germline V lookup: CDR1 WNHNN, CDR2 SYGVQD (reference sequence). CDR3 residues: CASSEGQVSTDTQYF. The DNA of the CDR3 is TGCGCCAGCAGTGAGGGGCAGGTCAGCACAGATACGCAGTATTTT.

This clonotype has just a few counts. The V gene is TRBV7-6, the J gene TRBJ2-5, with D unresolved. The CDR3 runs to 12 residues. Germline values: CDR1 SGHVS, CDR2 FNYEAQ. V lost 5 bases and J lost 4, with 8 bases in between. The DNA of the CDR3 is TGTGCCAGCAGCCCCAACGGAGAGACCCAGTACTTC. This translates into CASSPNGETQYF. The variable domain in full, completed from reference TRBV7-6 and TRBJ2-5, reads GAGVSQSPRYKVTKRGQDVALRCDPISGHVSLYWYRQALGQGPEFLTYFNYEAQQDKSGLPNDRFSAERPEGSISTLTIQRTEQRDSAMYRCASSPNGETQYFGPGTRLLVL.

This clonotype has just a few counts. The V gene is TRBV11-2, the J gene TRBJ1-1, with a possible D match to TRBD1 (6 bases). V was shortened by 5 bases and J by 5 bases, with 15 bases between the two germline ends. Germline V gene data show CDR1 as SGHAT and CDR2 as FQNNGV. This CDR3 is 14 amino acids long. The DNA for the CDR3 is TGTGCCAGCAGCGGCAGAGGGGGTTTGACTGAAGCTTTCTTT. This gives the protein CASSGRGGLTEAFF.

In this sample, this clonotype turned up many times. The chain carries TRBV28 and TRBJ2-1; D may be TRBD1 (7 bases). The CDR3 contains 14 residues. Germline assignment: CDR1 MDHEN and CDR2 SYDVKM. V gave up 6 bases and J gave up 4 bases, with 13 bases separating them. The CDR3 nucleotides are TGTGCCAGCAGGGAGGGGGCGAGTTACAATGAGCAGTTCTTC. It codes for CASREGASYNEQFF.

The chain combines TRBV6-2 or TRBV6-3 with TRBJ2-3; 10 bases are a match to TRBD2. CDR3 length: 20 amino acids. Losses at the gene ends were 9 bases for V and 4 bases for J; bases not matched to a gene: 25. Germline values: CDR1 MNHEY, CDR2 SVGEGT. The CDR3 DNA reads TGTGCCAGTCAAGAGGCATTGTGGGGGAGCGGGGGGGCGTTGGCAGATACGCAGTATTTT. This encodes CASQEALWGSGGALADTQYF.

The V call is TRBV3-1, the J call TRBJ2-7, with unresolved D. The CDR3 is 14 amino acids. The ends were cut back, 6 bases at V and 4 bases at J, with 16 bases in the middle. Germline V gene sequence: CDR1 LGHDT, CDR2 YNNKEL (reference sequence). CDR3 sequence: CASRPVRGSYEQYF. CDR3 sequence (DNA): TGTGCCAGCAGACCGGTTCGTGGGTCGTACGAGCAGTACTTC.

This chain links TRBV2 with TRBJ1-1; weak D call: TRBD1 (6 bases). Germline CDR1 is SNHLY and CDR2 is FYNNEI. Trimming pared 5 bases from V and 11 bases from J, leaving 15 bases between. The CDR3 consists of 12 residues. CDR3 region: CASSSQWGLAFF. The CDR3 region has the DNA TGTGCCAGCAGTTCCCAGTGGGGGCTGGCTTTCTTT.

This clonotype was found many times. The chain joins TRBV27 to TRBJ2-3, with 10 bases fitting TRBD1. The CDR3 is 16 amino acids. CDR1 is MNHEY and CDR2 is SMNVEV in the germline V gene (reference sequence). Germline trimming cut 3 bases from V and 1 base from J; bases unmatched to any gene: 4. In DNA form, the CDR3 reads TGTGCCAGCAGTTTGTGGGACAGGGGACGCACAGATACGCAGTATTTT. Its protein is CASSLWDRGRTDTQYF.

This clonotype was found a few times. The V gene is TRBV11-3, the J gene TRBJ2-1; D is unresolved. Germline V lookup: CDR1 SGHNT, CDR2 YENEEA. The CDR3 extends over 13 amino acids. V was shortened by 3 bases and J by 6 bases, with 9 bases between the two germline ends. The chain's CDR3 is CASSFTELNEQFF. For the CDR3, the DNA is TGTGCCAGCAGCTTCACCGAACTCAATGAGCAGTTCTTC.

The CDR3: CASSLGRVGNSPLHF. The CDR3 DNA reads as TGTGCCAGCAGCTTAGGCCGGGTTGGGAATTCACCCCTCCACTTT. This chain connects TRBV7-2 to TRBJ1-6; D is uncertain. Trimming removed 1 base at V and 7 bases at J, with 11 bases between. CDR3 length: 15 residues. Germline V gene sequence: CDR1 SGHTA, CDR2 FQGNSA. The variable domain in full, with the rest retrieved from reference TRBV7-2 and TRBJ1-6, is GAGVSQSPSNKVTEKGKDVELRCDPISGHTALYWYRQSLGQGLEFLIYFQGNSAPDKSGLPSDRFSAERTGGSVSTLTIQRTQQEDSAVYLCASSLGRVGNSPLHFGNGTRLTVT.

This clonotype showed up many times. The chain couples TRBV3-1 to TRBJ1-1; 7 nucleotides align to TRBD1. V lost 2 bases and J lost 4; bases outside the gene matches: 4. This CDR3 spans 14 amino acids. Germline assignment: CDR1 LGHDT and CDR2 YNNKEL (reference sequence). Here the CDR3 DNA reads TGTGCCAGCAGCCAAAACAGGGGCCTCACTGAAGCTTTCTTT. It translates to CASSQNRGLTEAFF.

The chain uses TRBV7-9 and TRBJ2-7, with 10 positions matching TRBD1. V lost 1 base and J lost 5; bases outside the gene matches: 5. This CDR3 spans 15 amino acids. From germline, CDR1 is SEHNR and CDR2 FQNEAQ (reference sequence). The CDR3 DNA sequence: TGTGCCAGCAGCTTAGGGGGGACAGGGGTCGACGAGCAGTACGTC. As protein: CASSLGGTGVDEQYV.

This clonotype was recorded at least ten times. V and J are TRBV4-3 and TRBJ2-2, with D maybe TRBD1 (5 bases). V lost 0 bases and J lost 4, with 12 bases in between. Per germline, CDR1 LGHNA and CDR2 YSLEER. CDR3 length: 16 residues. CDR3 sequence (DNA): TGCGCCAGCAGCCAAGATAGGGGCATAGTCACCGGGGAGCTGTTTTTT. Its translation is CASSQDRGIVTGELFF.

This clonotype was seen a handful of times. V and J are TRBV4-3 and TRBJ2-1, with 9 bases matching TRBD2. With V trimmed by 1 base and J by 6 bases, 4 bases remained unmatched. CDR1 LGHNA and CDR2 YSLEER come from the germline V gene. The CDR3 sequence is 15 residues long. The CDR3 sequence: CASSQGGTSRNEQFF. CDR3 nucleotides: TGCGCCAGCAGCCAAGGCGGGACTAGCCGCAATGAGCAGTTCTTC.

The rearrangement uses TRBV20-1 and TRBJ2-7, with TRBD2 matching over 7 bases. Germline-derived CDR1 and CDR2 are DFQATT and SNEGSKA (reference sequence). The CDR3 is made up of 13 amino acids. The V and J ends lost 1 base and 5 bases, in that order; junction bases with no gene match: 5. The DNA of the CDR3 is TGCAGTGCTAGAGTAGCGGGTTCGGACGAGCAGTACTTC. Translation: CSARVAGSDEQYF.